This TCR beta chain originates from a study of cytomegalovirus exposure and HLA in healthy donors. Concerning this clone itself: Its antigen is unidentified.

Between the trimmed V and J ends, which lost 7 bases and 3 bases, there was a span of 13 bases. Germline V CDR1 and CDR2: MNHNS, SASEGT. The CDR3 is made up of 14 amino acids. The PCR ran on 60 Vbeta and 13 Jbeta primers. Repertoires were generated with immunoSEQ multiplex PCR, while TCRdb's copy carries only in-frame clones and drops some. The sample includes tens of thousands of clones, approximately 79% seen only once; the top ten take less than 3%. Study-wide results and caveats: Reports showed the classifier diagnosing cytomegalovirus status with high specificity and sensitivity. Later on, a genetic analysis was performed. It linked a missense variant in DCLRE1C with V- and J-gene trimming of TCR beta. About 150 TCR beta chains were listed as cytomegalovirus-associated. Beyond CMV serostatus, there was no information to go on about immune exposure.

The V and J genes are TRBV6-1 and TRBJ1-5, with D tentatively TRBD1 (5 bases). This TCR was sampled from a woman aged 30 to 39 in good health and CMV-seronegative. Sequencing used PBMCs. CDR3 in DNA: TGTGCCAGCAATGGAGGGGAACCCAATCAGCCCCAGCATTTT. Its protein product is CASNGGEPNQPQHF.